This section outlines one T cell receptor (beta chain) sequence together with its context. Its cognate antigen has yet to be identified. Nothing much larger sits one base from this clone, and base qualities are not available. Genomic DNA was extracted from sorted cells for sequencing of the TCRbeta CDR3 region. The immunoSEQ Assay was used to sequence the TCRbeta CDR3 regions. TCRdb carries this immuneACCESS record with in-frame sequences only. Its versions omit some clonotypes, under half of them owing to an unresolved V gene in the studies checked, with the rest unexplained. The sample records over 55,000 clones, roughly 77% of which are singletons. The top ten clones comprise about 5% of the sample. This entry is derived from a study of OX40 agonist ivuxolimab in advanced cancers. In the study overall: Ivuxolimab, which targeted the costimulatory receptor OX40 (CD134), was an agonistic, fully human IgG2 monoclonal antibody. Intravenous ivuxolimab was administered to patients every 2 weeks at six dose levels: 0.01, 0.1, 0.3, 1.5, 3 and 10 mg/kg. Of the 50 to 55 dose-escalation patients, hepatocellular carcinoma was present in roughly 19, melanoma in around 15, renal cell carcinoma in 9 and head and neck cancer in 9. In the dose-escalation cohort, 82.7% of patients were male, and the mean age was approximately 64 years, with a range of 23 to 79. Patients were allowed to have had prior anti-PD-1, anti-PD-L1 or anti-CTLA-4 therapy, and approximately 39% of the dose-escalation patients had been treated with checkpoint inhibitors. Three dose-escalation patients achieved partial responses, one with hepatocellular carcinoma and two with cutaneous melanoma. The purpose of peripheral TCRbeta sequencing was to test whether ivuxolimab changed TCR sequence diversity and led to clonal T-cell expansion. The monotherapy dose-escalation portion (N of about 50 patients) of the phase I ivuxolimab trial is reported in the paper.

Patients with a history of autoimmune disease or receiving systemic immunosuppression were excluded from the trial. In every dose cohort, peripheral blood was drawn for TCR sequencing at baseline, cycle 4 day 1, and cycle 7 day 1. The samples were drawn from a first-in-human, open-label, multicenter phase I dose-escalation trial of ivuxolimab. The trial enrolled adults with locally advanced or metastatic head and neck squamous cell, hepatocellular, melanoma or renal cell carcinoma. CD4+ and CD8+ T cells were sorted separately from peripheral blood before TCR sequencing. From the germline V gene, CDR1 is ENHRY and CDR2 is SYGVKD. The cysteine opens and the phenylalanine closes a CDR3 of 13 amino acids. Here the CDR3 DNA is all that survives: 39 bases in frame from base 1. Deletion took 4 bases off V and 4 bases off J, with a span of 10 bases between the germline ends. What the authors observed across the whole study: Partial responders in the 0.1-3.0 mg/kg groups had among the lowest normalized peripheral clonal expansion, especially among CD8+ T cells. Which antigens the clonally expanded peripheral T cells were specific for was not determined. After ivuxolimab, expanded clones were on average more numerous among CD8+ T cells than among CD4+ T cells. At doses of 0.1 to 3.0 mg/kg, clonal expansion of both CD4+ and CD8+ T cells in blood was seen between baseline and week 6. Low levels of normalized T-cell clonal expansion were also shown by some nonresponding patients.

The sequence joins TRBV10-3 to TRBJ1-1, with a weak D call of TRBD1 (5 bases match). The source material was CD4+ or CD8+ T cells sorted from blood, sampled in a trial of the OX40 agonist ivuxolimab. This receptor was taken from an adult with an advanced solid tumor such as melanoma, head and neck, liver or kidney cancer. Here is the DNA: TGTGCCATCAGTGTTGGGGGAGGCACTGAAGCTTTCTTT. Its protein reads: CAISVGGGTEAFF.